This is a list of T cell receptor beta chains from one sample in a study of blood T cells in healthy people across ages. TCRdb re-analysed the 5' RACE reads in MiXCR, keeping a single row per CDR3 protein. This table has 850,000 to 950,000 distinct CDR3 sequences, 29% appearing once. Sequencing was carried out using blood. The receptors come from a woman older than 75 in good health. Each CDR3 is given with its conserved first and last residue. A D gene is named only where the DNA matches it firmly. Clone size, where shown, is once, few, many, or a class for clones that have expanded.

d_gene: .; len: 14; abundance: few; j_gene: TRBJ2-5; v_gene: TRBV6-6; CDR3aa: CASSRTPGQETQYF; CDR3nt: TGTGCCAGCAGCCGCACCCCGGGTCAAGAGACCCAGTACTTC
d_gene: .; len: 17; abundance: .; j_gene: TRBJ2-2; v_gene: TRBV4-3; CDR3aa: CASSQEYRYSLTGELFF; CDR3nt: TGCGCCAGCAGCCAAGAATATCGGTACAGCCTGACCGGGGAGCTGTTTTTT
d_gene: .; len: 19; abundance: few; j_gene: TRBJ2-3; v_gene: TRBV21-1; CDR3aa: CASSPRLRWRGACGDTQYF; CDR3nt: TGTGCCAGCAGTCCCCGTTTGAGGTGGCGGGGGGCTTGCGGAGATACGCAGTATTTT
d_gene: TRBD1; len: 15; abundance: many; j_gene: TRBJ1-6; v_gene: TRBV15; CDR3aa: CATSRVGTDNSPLHF; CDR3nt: TGTGCCACCAGCAGAGTGGGGACAGATAATTCACCCCTCCACTTT
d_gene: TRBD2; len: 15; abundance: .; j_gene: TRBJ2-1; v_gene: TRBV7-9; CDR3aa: CASSVTSGGSGEQFF; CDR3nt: TGTGCCAGCAGCGTGACTAGCGGGGGCTCCGGTGAGCAGTTCTTC
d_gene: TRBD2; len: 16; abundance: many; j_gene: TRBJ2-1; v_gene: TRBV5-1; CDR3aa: CASRSDSGGGYNEQFF; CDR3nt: TGCGCCAGCAGATCCGATAGCGGGGGGGGTTACAATGAGCAGTTCTTC
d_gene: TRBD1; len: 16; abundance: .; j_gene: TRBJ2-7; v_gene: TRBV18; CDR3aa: CASSLQGVTTPSEQYF; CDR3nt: TGTGCCAGCTCACTACAGGGGGTCACCACCCCTAGCGAGCAGTACTTC
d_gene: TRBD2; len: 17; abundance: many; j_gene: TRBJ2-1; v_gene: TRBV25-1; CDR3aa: CASSELLAGGLGNEQFF; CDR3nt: TGTGCCAGCAGTGAACTACTAGCGGGGGGGCTAGGGAATGAGCAGTTCTTC
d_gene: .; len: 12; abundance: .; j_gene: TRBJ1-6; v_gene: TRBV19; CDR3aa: CARGRKDSPLHF; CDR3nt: TGTGCTCGGGGGCGCAAAGATTCACCCCTCCACTTT
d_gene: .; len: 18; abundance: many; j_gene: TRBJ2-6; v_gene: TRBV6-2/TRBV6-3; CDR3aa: CASSYTGALISGANVLTF; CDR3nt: TGTGCCAGCAGTTACACTGGGGCTTTGATCTCTGGGGCCAACGTCCTGACTTTC
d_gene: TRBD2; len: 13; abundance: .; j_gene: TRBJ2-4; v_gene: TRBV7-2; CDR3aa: CASSYSRAREQYF; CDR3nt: TGTGCCAGCAGTTACTCGCGGGCGCGGGAGCAGTACTTC
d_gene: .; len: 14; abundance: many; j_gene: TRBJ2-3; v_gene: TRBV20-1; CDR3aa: CSASRQAITDTQYF; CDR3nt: TGCAGTGCCAGCCGACAGGCAATCACAGATACGCAGTATTTT
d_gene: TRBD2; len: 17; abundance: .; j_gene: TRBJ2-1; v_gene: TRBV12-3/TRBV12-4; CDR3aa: CASSLFPGLAVHNEQFF; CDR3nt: TGTGCCAGCAGCCTATTTCCGGGACTAGCAGTCCACAATGAGCAGTTCTTC
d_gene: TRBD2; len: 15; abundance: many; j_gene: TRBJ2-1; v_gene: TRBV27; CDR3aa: CASSFKWGGYNEQFF; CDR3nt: TGTGCCAGCAGTTTTAAGTGGGGGGGTTACAATGAGCAGTTCTTC
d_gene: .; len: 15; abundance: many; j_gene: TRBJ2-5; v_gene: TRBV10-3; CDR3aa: CAIRPNGAGRETQYF; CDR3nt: TGTGCCATCAGGCCGAACGGTGCCGGCAGGGAGACCCAGTACTTC
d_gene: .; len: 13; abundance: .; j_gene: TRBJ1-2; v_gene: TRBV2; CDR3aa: CASPQDVSYGYTF; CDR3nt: TGTGCCAGCCCACAGGATGTTTCCTATGGCTACACCTTC
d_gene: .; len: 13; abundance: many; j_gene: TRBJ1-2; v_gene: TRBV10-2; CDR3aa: CASSPDRRYGYTF; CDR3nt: TGCGCCAGCAGCCCAGACAGGCGGTATGGCTACACCTTC
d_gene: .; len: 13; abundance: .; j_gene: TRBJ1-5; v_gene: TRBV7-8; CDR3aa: CASTSRQNQPLHF; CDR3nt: TGTGCCAGCACCTCTCGACAGAATCAGCCCCTGCATTTT
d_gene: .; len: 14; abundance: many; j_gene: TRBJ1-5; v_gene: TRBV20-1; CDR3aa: CSARDISGNQPQHF; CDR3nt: TGCAGTGCTAGAGATATCAGCGGCAATCAGCCCCAGCATTTT
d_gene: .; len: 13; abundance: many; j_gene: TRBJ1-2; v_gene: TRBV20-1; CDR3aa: CSAFDKNDYGYTF; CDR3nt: TGCAGTGCTTTCGACAAGAATGACTATGGCTACACCTTC
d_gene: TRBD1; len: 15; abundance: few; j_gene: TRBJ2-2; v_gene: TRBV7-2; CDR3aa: CASSLRGQGAGELFF; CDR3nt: TGTGCCAGCAGCTTACGAGGGCAGGGGGCCGGGGAGCTGTTTTTT
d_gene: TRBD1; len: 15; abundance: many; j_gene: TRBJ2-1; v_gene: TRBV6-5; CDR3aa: CASSYSNRGRDEQFF; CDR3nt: TGTGCCAGCAGTTACTCTAACAGGGGTAGGGATGAGCAGTTCTTC
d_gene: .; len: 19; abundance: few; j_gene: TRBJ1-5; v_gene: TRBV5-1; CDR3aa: CASSQRPIGGDYSNQPQHF; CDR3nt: TGCGCCAGCAGCCAAAGACCAATCGGAGGGGATTATAGCAATCAGCCCCAGCATTTT
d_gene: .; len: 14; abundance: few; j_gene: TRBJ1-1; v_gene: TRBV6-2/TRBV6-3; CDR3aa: CASRLREASTEAFF; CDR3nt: TGTGCCAGCAGACTCCGGGAGGCGAGCACTGAAGCTTTCTTT
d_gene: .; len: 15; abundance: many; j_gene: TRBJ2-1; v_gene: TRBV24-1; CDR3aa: CATSDLQNGVNEQFF; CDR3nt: TGTGCCACCAGTGATTTGCAAAATGGAGTGAATGAGCAGTTCTTC
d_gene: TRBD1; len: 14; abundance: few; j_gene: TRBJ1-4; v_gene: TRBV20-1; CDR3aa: CSASTGTGLEKLFF; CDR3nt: TGCAGTGCTAGCACCGGGACAGGGCTCGAAAAACTGTTTTTT
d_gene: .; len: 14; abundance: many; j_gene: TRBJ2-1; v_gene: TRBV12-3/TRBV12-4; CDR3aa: CASSSQGSYNEQFF; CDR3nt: TGTGCCAGCAGTTCCCAGGGCTCCTACAATGAGCAGTTCTTC
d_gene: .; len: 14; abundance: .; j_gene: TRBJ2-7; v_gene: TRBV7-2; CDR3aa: CASSPGRGSYEQYF; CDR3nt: TGTGCCAGCAGCCCCGGACGGGGCTCCTACGAGCAGTACTTC
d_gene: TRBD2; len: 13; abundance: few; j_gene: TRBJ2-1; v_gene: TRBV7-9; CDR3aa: CASRAGGLNEQFF; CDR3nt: TGTGCCAGCCGAGCGGGGGGGCTGAATGAGCAGTTCTTC
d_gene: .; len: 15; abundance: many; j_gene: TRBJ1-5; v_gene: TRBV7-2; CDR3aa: CASSSSGRINQPQHF; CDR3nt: TGTGCCAGCAGCTCCTCCGGACGGATCAATCAGCCCCAGCATTTT
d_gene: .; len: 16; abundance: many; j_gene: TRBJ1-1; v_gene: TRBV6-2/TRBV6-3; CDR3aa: CASRRQGTLMNTEAFF; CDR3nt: TGTGCCAGCAGGCGTCAGGGGACTTTAATGAACACTGAAGCTTTCTTT
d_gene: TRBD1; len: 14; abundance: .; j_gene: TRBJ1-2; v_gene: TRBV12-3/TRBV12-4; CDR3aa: CASRSNSNRGGYTF; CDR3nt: TGTGCCAGCAGATCCAACTCAAACAGGGGCGGCTACACCTTC
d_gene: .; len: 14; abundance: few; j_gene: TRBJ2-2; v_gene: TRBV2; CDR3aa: CASLTGINTGELFF; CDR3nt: TGTGCCAGCCTTACAGGGATCAACACCGGGGAGCTGTTTTTT
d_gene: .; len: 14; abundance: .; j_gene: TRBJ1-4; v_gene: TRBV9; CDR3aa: CASSGTVGTEKLFF; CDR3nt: TGTGCCAGCAGCGGGACAGTCGGGACTGAAAAACTGTTTTTT
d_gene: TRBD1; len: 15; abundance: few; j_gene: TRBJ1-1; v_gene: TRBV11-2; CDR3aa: CASSLDRGVGTEAFF; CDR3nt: TGTGCCAGCAGCCTAGACAGGGGTGTTGGCACTGAAGCTTTCTTT
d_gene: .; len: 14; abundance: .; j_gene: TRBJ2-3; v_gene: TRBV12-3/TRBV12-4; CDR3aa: CASSCGATNEKLYF; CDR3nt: TGTGCCAGCAGTTGCGGAGCAACTAATGAAAAACTGTATTTT
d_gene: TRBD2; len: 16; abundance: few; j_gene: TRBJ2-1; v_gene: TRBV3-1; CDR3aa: CASSRLAGGQYTEQFF; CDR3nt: TGTGCCAGCAGCCGACTAGCGGGGGGCCAATACACTGAGCAGTTCTTC
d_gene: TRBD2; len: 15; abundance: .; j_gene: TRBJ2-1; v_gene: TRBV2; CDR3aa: CASRGGGGAANEQFF; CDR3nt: TGTGCCAGCAGAGGGGGCGGGGGGGCCGCAAATGAGCAGTTCTTC
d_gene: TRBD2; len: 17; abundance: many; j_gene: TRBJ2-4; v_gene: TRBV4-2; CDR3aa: CASSQVGLAVAKNIQYF; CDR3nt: TGTGCCAGCAGCCAGGTCGGACTAGCGGTAGCCAAAAACATTCAGTACTTC
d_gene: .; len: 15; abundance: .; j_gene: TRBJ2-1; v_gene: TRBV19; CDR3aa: CASSLRGGPVNEQFF; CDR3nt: TGTGCCAGTAGCCTCCGCGGGGGCCCCGTGAATGAGCAGTTCTTC
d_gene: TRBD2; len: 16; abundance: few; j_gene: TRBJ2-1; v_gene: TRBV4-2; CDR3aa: CASSKQSGAVYNEQFF; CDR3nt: TGTGCCAGCAGCAAACAAAGCGGGGCGGTCTACAATGAGCAGTTCTTC
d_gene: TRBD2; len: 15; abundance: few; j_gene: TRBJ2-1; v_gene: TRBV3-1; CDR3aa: CASSQGGGFYNEQFF; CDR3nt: TGTGCCAGCAGCCAAGGGGGGGGGTTCTACAATGAGCAGTTCTTC
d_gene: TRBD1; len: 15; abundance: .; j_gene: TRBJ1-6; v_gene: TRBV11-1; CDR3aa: CASSPDRGRGSPLHF; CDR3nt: TGTGCCAGCAGCCCTGACAGGGGGCGAGGGTCACCCCTCCACTTT
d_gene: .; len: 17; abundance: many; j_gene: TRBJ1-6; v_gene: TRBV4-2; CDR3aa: CASSQEGVKSANLPLHF; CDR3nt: TGTGCCAGCAGCCAAGAGGGGGTCAAATCGGCAAATTTACCCCTCCACTTT
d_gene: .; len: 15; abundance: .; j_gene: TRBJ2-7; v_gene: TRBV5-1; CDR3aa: CASSPQGGLTYEQYF; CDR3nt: TGCGCCAGCAGCCCGCAGGGGGGCCTAACCTACGAGCAGTACTTC